The 22 T cell receptor beta chains below all came from one sample that was sequenced in a study of a mutant IDH1 vaccine in newly diagnosed glioma. This table comes from immunoSEQ multiplex PCR, and its TCRdb copy is limited to in-frame clones, with some not included. Among 85,000 to 100,000 clones listed, roughly 77% were seen once. The time point: baseline, week 1 (first vaccination visit). The treatment denotes: pre-vaccination baseline after standard-of-care therapy. The material sequenced was PBMCs, taken from a glioma patient treated with radiotherapy, temozolomide or both. Source of these receptors: a man aged 35-49 years with glioma.

V gene TRBV4-3 combines with J gene TRBJ2-5, with 8 bases aligning to TRBD2. CDR1 is LGHNA, CDR2 YSLEER, per germline. This CDR3 comprises 18 residues. The ends lost 0 bases at V and 0 bases at J; junction bases unmatched: 9. CDR3: CASSQDVGLAGNQETQYF. Written as DNA, the CDR3 is TGCGCCAGCAGCCAAGATGTCGGACTAGCAGGGAACCAAGAGACCCAGTACTTC.

The chain recombines TRBV19 with TRBJ2-2, with D unclear. The germline CDR1 and CDR2 sequences are LNHDA and SQIVND (reference sequence). This CDR3 is 16 amino acids long. V lost 4 bases and J lost 3, with 15 bases in between. CDR3 sequence (DNA): TGTGCCAGTAGTAACCAGGCTCAAACTTACACCGGGGAGCTGTTTTTT. Translating gives CASSNQAQTYTGELFF.

The chain is built from TRBV6-1 and TRBJ1-2; TRBD1 might be the D (6 bases). V shed 9 bases and J shed 4 bases, with 15 bases lying between them. Germline V gene sequence: CDR1 MNHNS, CDR2 SASEGT. This CDR3 comprises 13 residues. The CDR3 DNA reads TGTGCCAGTAAACAGGGATCCCCCTATGGCTACACCTTC. The encoded protein is CASKQGSPYGYTF.

This clone has only one observation. The chain joins TRBV27 to TRBJ2-5; 8 nucleotides agree with TRBD2. Germline V gene data show CDR1 as MNHEY and CDR2 as SMNVEV (reference sequence). Trimming took 6 bases from V and 5 from J; bases not matched to a gene: 11. The CDR3 totals 15 residues. The CDR3 is CASRRAGAAGETQYF. The CDR3 DNA follows: TGTGCCAGCAGGAGAGCGGGAGCGGCTGGGGAGACCCAGTACTTC.

The rearrangement links TRBV27 to TRBJ2-1, with a tentative D call TRBD2 (6 bases). V dropped 10 bases and J dropped 6 bases, with 22 bases sitting between them. The CDR3 totals 15 residues. Germline V gene lookup returns CDR1 MNHEY and CDR2 SMNVEV (reference sequence). CDR3 coding DNA: TGTGCCACCGGAGGCGGGGTAGTTGGGGCCAATGAGCAGTTCTTC. Its translation: CATGGGVVGANEQFF.

V and J are TRBV5-4 and TRBJ2-6; no reliable D call. Germline CDR1 reads SGHNT; CDR2 reads YYREEE (reference sequence). The CDR3 runs 17 residues. The ends were cut back, 4 bases at V and 0 bases at J, with 14 bases in the middle. CDR3 in amino acids: CASSPVDRGSGANVLTF. The CDR3 DNA is TGTGCCAGCAGCCCGGTCGACCGAGGCTCTGGGGCCAACGTCCTGACTTTC.

This clone is a singleton in its sample. The chain combines TRBV10-3 with TRBJ2-2, with TRBD2 identical over 10 bases. The CDR3 contains 16 residues. The junction had 18 bases not matched to a gene; V was cut back by 10 bases and J by 10 bases. Germline lookup yields CDR1 ENHRY and CDR2 SYGVKD. DNA for the CDR3: TGTGCCACGCTAATAGCGGGAGGAAGGGGAGCCTTGGAGCTGTTTTTT. Translating it yields CATLIAGGRGALELFF.

This chain links TRBV7-2 with TRBJ2-5; D may be TRBD1 or TRBD2 (6 bases each). The CDR3 is 13 residues long. Germline values: CDR1 SGHTA, CDR2 FQGNSA. V lost 5 bases, J lost 7 bases, and 14 bases lay in between. CDR3 sequence (DNA): TGTGCCAGCAGCACAAGGGGGGACCGGACCCAGTACTTC. Translation: CASSTRGDRTQYF. Looking up the rest from reference TRBV7-2 and TRBJ2-5 gives the full variable domain: GAGVSQSPSNKVTEKGKDVELRCDPISGHTALYWYRQSLGQGLEFLIYFQGNSAPDKSGLPSDRFSAERTGGSVSTLTIQRTQQEDSAVYLCASSTRGDRTQYFGPGTRLLVL.

The genes are TRBV6-6 and TRBJ1-1; D gene ambiguous. Germline loops: CDR1 MNHNY, CDR2 SVGAGI (reference sequence). The CDR3 runs 12 residues. V lost 4 bases to trimming and J lost 1 base, with 4 bases between them. CDR3 amino acids: CASSFRNTEAFF. The CDR3 bases are TGTGCCAGCAGTTTCAGGAACACTGAAGCTTTCTTT.

This clone was seen repeatedly, ten times or more. This chain links TRBV11-2 with TRBJ2-7; 8 bases are a match to TRBD2. This CDR3 has 13 amino acids. V was clipped by 6 bases and J by 6 bases; unmatched bases: 7. CDR1 is SGHAT, CDR2 FQNNGV, per germline. CDR3 sequence (DNA): TGTGCCAGCAGGAGACCGGGGGGGGGCGAGCAGTACTTC. This gives the protein CASRRPGGGEQYF.

V and J are TRBV9 and TRBJ1-6; no clear D gene. V was trimmed by 0 bases and J by 3 bases, leaving 7 bases between them. Germline V CDR1 and CDR2: SGDLS, YYNGEE. The CDR3 extends over 15 amino acids. The CDR3: CASSVGDDYNSPLHF. CDR3 coding DNA: TGTGCCAGCAGCGTAGGAGACGACTATAATTCACCCCTCCACTTT.

This clone appeared a single time. The chain combines TRBV7-9 with TRBJ2-2; D is possibly TRBD1 or TRBD2 (7 bases each). The CDR3 is 17 residues long. Germline CDR1 is SEHNR and CDR2 is FQNEAQ (reference sequence). Trimming took off 5 bases at V and 3 bases at J, with 19 bases between the two ends. CDR3 protein: CASSIGGLAVHTGELFF. In DNA, the CDR3 is TGTGCCAGCAGCATAGGGGGCCTAGCGGTGCACACCGGGGAGCTGTTTTTT.

The chain is built from TRBV7-6 and TRBJ2-7; 13 bases align to TRBD2. The CDR3 is 18 amino acids. With 2 bases clipped from V and 0 bases from J, the junction kept 7 bases outside the gene matches. Germline CDR1 is SGHVS and CDR2 is FNYEAQ. DNA for the CDR3: TGTGCCAGCAGCTTAAGACTAGCGGGAGGAACGAGCTCCTACGAGCAGTACTTC. Amino acids: CASSLRLAGGTSSYEQYF.

The chain couples TRBV5-1 to TRBJ2-5, with 9 bases aligning to TRBD2. This CDR3 is built from 15 residues. The germline CDR1 and CDR2 sequences are SGHRS and YFSETQ. Unmatched junction bases numbered 0, after V lost 0 bases and J lost 0 bases. The DNA for the CDR3 is TGCGCCAGCAGCTTGGCTAGCGGGAACCAAGAGACCCAGTACTTC. This translates into CASSLASGNQETQYF.

A remark on this clone: The germline gene is not matched at one end of the junction; a read error may be the cause. The same CDR3 arises from other DNA sequences in this sample as well. This rearrangement joins TRBV11-2 to TRBJ2-7, with TRBD2 matching 7 bases. Looked up from germline, CDR1 is SGHAT and CDR2 is FQNNGV. The CDR3 extends over 13 amino acids. CDR3 DNA sequence: TGTGCCAGCAGTTTAGCGGGCTCCTACGAGCAGTACTTC. This translates into CASSLAGSYEQYF.

This chain links TRBV7-2 with TRBJ2-1; D is unclear. V lost 1 base to trimming and J lost 8 bases, with 12 bases between them. The germline CDR1 and CDR2 sequences are SGHTA and FQGNSA. The CDR3 spans 14 residues. Here the CDR3 reads CASSLDPGKHEQFF. The CDR3 DNA reads TGTGCCAGCAGCTTAGACCCCGGAAAGCATGAGCAGTTCTTC. Looking up the rest from reference TRBV7-2 and TRBJ2-1 gives the full variable domain: GAGVSQSPSNKVTEKGKDVELRCDPISGHTALYWYRQSLGQGLEFLIYFQGNSAPDKSGLPSDRFSAERTGGSVSTLTIQRTQQEDSAVYLCASSLDPGKHEQFFGPGTRLTVL.

The chain combines TRBV11-2 with TRBJ2-2; 11 bases line up with TRBD1. This CDR3 is 16 amino acids long. With 5 bases clipped from V and 4 bases from J, the junction kept 6 bases outside the gene matches. The germline gives CDR1 SGHAT, CDR2 FQNNGV. The CDR3 nucleotides are TGTGCCAGCAGCAAGTGGACAGGGGGCTTCACCGGGGAGCTGTTTTTT. Translating gives CASSKWTGGFTGELFF.

The V call is TRBV6-6, the J call TRBJ2-2; no reliable D call. The V end lost 4 bases, the J end lost 5 bases, and 8 bases lay between the germline ends. Germline-derived CDR1 and CDR2 are MNHNY and SVGAGI (reference sequence). There are 13 residues in the CDR3. The CDR3 nucleotides are TGTGCCAGCAGTTCCACAGAGACCGGGGAGCTGTTTTTT. As protein: CASSSTETGELFF.

The chain employs TRBV11-2 and TRBJ2-1; possible D gene TRBD2, 5 bases. CDR1 and CDR2 from the germline V gene are SGHAT and FQNNGV. The CDR3 is 17 residues long. Trimming left V 1 base short and J 0 bases short, with 13 bases between. The CDR3 DNA reads TGTGCCAGCAGCTTAGTTTACGAAGGGAGCTCCTACAATGAGCAGTTCTTC. Amino acid sequence: CASSLVYEGSSYNEQFF.

The chain uses TRBV7-9 and TRBJ2-2; 8 nucleotides match TRBD2. Germline V lookup: CDR1 SEHNR, CDR2 FQNEAQ (reference sequence). The CDR3 is 16 residues long. Unmatched junction bases numbered 10, after V lost 5 bases and J lost 5 bases. The CDR3, as DNA: TGTGCCAGCAGCCCCCGGGCTAGCGGGCTAACCGGGGAGCTGTTTTTT. Amino acid sequence: CASSPRASGLTGELFF.

The rearrangement joins TRBV7-2 to TRBJ1-2; 9 nucleotides line up with TRBD1. The CDR3 length is 15 residues. The germline V gene has CDR1 SGHTA and CDR2 FQGNSA. Trimming removed 6 bases from V and 8 bases from J; junction bases left unmatched: 13. Here the CDR3 reads CASSAQGAQLRGYTF. The CDR3 DNA reads TGTGCCAGCAGTGCACAGGGGGCGCAGTTAAGGGGCTACACCTTC.

The chain employs TRBV6-5 and TRBJ1-2, with D unresolved. The CDR3 spans 14 residues. Per the germline V gene, CDR1 is MNHEY and CDR2 is SVGAGI. V was cut by 6 bases and J by 7 bases, with 18 bases left in between. The CDR3 DNA reads TGTGCCAGCAGCCCAACAGTTACCCGGCCTGGCTACACCTTC. It translates to CASSPTVTRPGYTF.